This T cell receptor (beta chain) is drawn from a study of shared clonotypes between healthy human individuals. Assay used: immunoSEQ multiplex PCR; TCRdb lists only in-frame clones, some missing. The data hold around 480,000 clones, with approximately 79% observed a single time. CDR1 SGHNT and CDR2 YYREEE come from the germline V gene (reference sequence). The CDR3 is 12 residues long. With V trimmed by 9 bases and J by 7 bases, 2 bases remained unmatched. The sequenced sample consisted of PBMCs. The receptor was derived from a woman aged 40 to 55 in good health. Some clones in this sample may be carry-over from other donors' samples. This chain links TRBV5-4 with TRBJ1-4; 11 nucleotides match TRBD1. CDR3 protein: CATGTGGEKLFF. The CDR3 DNA is TGTGCCACAGGGACAGGGGGTGAAAAACTGTTTTTT. Variable domain in full (rest from reference TRBV5-4 and TRBJ1-4): ETGVTQSPTHLIKTRGQQVTLRCSSQSGHNTVSWYQQALGQGPQFIFQYYREEENGRGNFPPRFSGLQFPNYSSELNVNALELDDSALYLCATGTGGEKLFFGSGTQLSVL.